A selection of T cell receptor beta chains follows, all from one sample in a study of radiotherapy plus CTLA-4 blockade in lung cancer. Here immunoSEQ multiplex PCR was the method, and the copy in TCRdb shows in-frame clones only, minus some. The repertoire holds about 85,000 clones, with approximately 86% as singletons. The input for sequencing was peripheral blood, taken from a patient treated with radiotherapy plus ipilimumab. The receptor set was obtained from a human donor with non-small cell lung cancer who had a partial response to radiotherapy plus ipilimumab. Each CDR3 is given with its conserved first and last residue. The order of the fields is clone size, V gene, J gene, D gene, CDR3 DNA, CDR3 protein. The D gene is left open where the match is weak. Clone size, where shown, is once, few, many, or a class for clones that have expanded.

size: .; V: TRBV4-3; J: TRBJ1-6; D: .; DNA: TGCGCCAGCAGCCAAGGAGTTTTTAATTCACCCCTCCACTTT; CDR3: CASSQGVFNSPLHF
size: .; V: TRBV5-1; J: TRBJ2-3; D: .; DNA: TGCGCCAGCAGCTTGCGGGAGAAGGGCACAGATACGCAGTATTTT; CDR3: CASSLREKGTDTQYF
size: .; V: TRBV5-1; J: TRBJ1-5; D: .; DNA: TGCGCCAGCAGCTTGGATAGGGGTCAGCCCCAGCATTTT; CDR3: CASSLDRGQPQHF
size: once; V: TRBV10-3; J: TRBJ2-2; D: TRBD2; DNA: TGTGCCATCAAGCGGGAAAACATTCCTATTGGGGAGCTGTTTTTT; CDR3: CAIKRENIPIGELFF
size: .; V: TRBV11-2; J: TRBJ2-3; D: TRBD2; DNA: TGTGCCAGCAGCTTAGGGTTGGCGGGAGGAGATACGCAGTATTTT; CDR3: CASSLGLAGGDTQYF
size: few; V: TRBV4-3; J: TRBJ2-7; D: .; DNA: TGCGCCAGCAGCCAAGTTGATCTAGTTAGCTCCTACGAGCAGTACTTC; CDR3: CASSQVDLVSSYEQYF
size: .; V: TRBV5-1; J: TRBJ2-1; D: TRBD1; DNA: TGCGCCAGCAGTTTCTACTACAGGGGTGGGGATGAGCAGTTCTTC; CDR3: CASSFYYRGGDEQFF
size: .; V: TRBV18; J: TRBJ2-1; D: TRBD2; DNA: TGTGCCAGCTCAAAAATTAGCGGGACATCCTACAATGAGCAGTTCTTC; CDR3: CASSKISGTSYNEQFF
size: once; V: TRBV6-1; J: TRBJ1-5; D: TRBD1; DNA: TGTGCCAGCAGTGAAGATGGAGGACAGGGACGTACTCAGCCCCAGCATTTT; CDR3: CASSEDGGQGRTQPQHF
size: .; V: TRBV19; J: TRBJ2-5; D: .; DNA: TGTGCCAGTAGCCCGACTATGCGCCAAGAGACCCAGTACTTC; CDR3: CASSPTMRQETQYF
size: .; V: TRBV5-1; J: TRBJ1-4; D: TRBD1; DNA: TGCGCCAGCAGCCACGGTGACAGGGATGATGAAAAACTGTTTTTT; CDR3: CASSHGDRDDEKLFF
size: .; V: TRBV11-3; J: TRBJ1-2; D: .; DNA: TGTGCCAGCAGCGACGAGGCGGGCAGAACCTATGGCTACACCTTC; CDR3: CASSDEAGRTYGYTF
size: few; V: TRBV27; J: TRBJ2-3; D: TRBD1; DNA: TGTGCCAGCAGTTCCATACAGGGGTCAGTGACAGATACGCAGTATTTT; CDR3: CASSSIQGSVTDTQYF
size: .; V: TRBV11-2; J: TRBJ2-7; D: .; DNA: TGTGCCAGCAGCTTAGCTCCCAGGGGGGTTACCTACGAGCAGTACTTC; CDR3: CASSLAPRGVTYEQYF
size: .; V: TRBV2; J: TRBJ2-7; D: .; DNA: TGTGCCTGCACGGGAGAGGGGTTCTACGAGCAGTACTTC; CDR3: CACTGEGFYEQYF
size: .; V: TRBV7-9; J: TRBJ1-5; D: .; DNA: TGTGCCAGCAGTCAACAGGGTCAACGAAATCAGCCCCAGCATTTT; CDR3: CASSQQGQRNQPQHF
size: .; V: TRBV7-9; J: TRBJ1-4; D: .; DNA: TGTGCCAGCAGCTTCGGTGGGACACTAACTAATGAAAAACTGTTTTTT; CDR3: CASSFGGTLTNEKLFF
size: .; V: TRBV6-6; J: TRBJ1-4; D: .; DNA: TGTGCCAGCAGTTACTTCCAGGTGGAAAAACTGTTTTTT; CDR3: CASSYFQVEKLFF
size: .; V: TRBV5-1; J: TRBJ2-1; D: TRBD1; DNA: TGCGCCAGCAGCTTCTACCGGGACAGGGCGTACAATGAGCAGTTCTTC; CDR3: CASSFYRDRAYNEQFF
size: .; V: TRBV28; J: TRBJ2-7; D: TRBD2; DNA: TGTGCCAGCGGCCTGGGCCTAGCGGGGGCCTACGAGCAGTACTTC; CDR3: CASGLGLAGAYEQYF
size: .; V: TRBV7-9; J: TRBJ1-2; D: .; DNA: TGTGCCAGCAGCTCCGCCCGGACATCGGCAAACTATGGCTACACCTTC; CDR3: CASSSARTSANYGYTF